This TCR beta chain stems from a study of cytomegalovirus exposure and HLA in healthy donors (dated 2017 in TCRdb). About the study as a whole: An earlier analysis of approximately 590 of the donors reported more than 250 Gb of sequence data and 117 million unique TCR beta sequences from about 179 million T cells. Roughly 300 gigabases of sequencing data and 91 million or so unique TCR sequences made up an early release that covered fewer than 650 HLA-typed donors. Of the 350 to 450 genotyped donors, 75% to 85% were placed in the genetic ancestry cluster associated with self-reported Caucasian donors. The aim of the study was to test whether cataloging public T cell receptors could identify signatures of past pathogen exposure. The study profiled the T cell repertoires of about 720 subjects by immunosequencing and related them to cytomegalovirus serostatus. Besides the first cohort of roughly 700 subjects, a separate validation cohort made up of 95 to 150 different subjects was used. The study combined high-throughput TCR immunosequencing, statistical association of individual TCRs with disease status, and machine learning to predict cytomegalovirus infection status. A later analysis re-analyzed previously published TCR beta repertoires from 666 donors and added high-resolution HLA genotyping to study TCR occurrence patterns. In the later analysis, no new phenotypic data were used to find candidate immune exposures; instead, reliance was placed on TCR beta sequences and their occurrence across donors. An earlier analysis of around 540 of the donors applied high-throughput TCR beta sequencing to assess whether each TCR beta V gene segment acted as functional or pseudogenic. Donor age, sex, ethnicity and CMV serostatus were compiled alongside the repertoire data. In a later genetic analysis, genome-wide SNP genotypes for about 65% of the roughly 700 donors were used, and that subset was treated as a discovery cohort. All discovery cohort repertoires had been generated on a single sequencing platform. Both class I and class II loci were covered by HLA typing, at four-digit resolution. The number of typed donors differed by locus: about 629-630 for A, B, C, DRB1 and DQB1; 500 to 550 for DQA1; some 610 for DPA1; and about 450 for DPB1. About five DR-DQ haplotypes were treated as single units for association and clustering because of strong linkage in the cohort. On average, 235,054 unique TCR beta nucleotide sequences were sequenced per donor among several hundred genotyped donors of the cohort, with roughly 18% of those sequences being non-productive.

The cohort consisted of 666 healthy bone marrow donors. Cohort members were all nominally healthy when sampled, although unrecorded immune exposures were likely present. The donor was CMV seronegative and was included in the group of a few hundred seronegative cohort members. A peripheral blood sample was provided by each donor, and peripheral blood mononuclear cells were used for TCR beta sequencing. The Qiagen DNeasy Blood Extraction Kit was used to extract genomic DNA from the blood cell samples. In the case of this clone: There is no known antigen for this receptor. Per-nucleotide qualities are absent, and no much larger clonotype sits a single base away. Other DNA variants within this sample encode the same CDR3.

The library was obtained by the immunoSEQ multiplex PCR assay. For the multiplex PCR, a mixture combining 60 forward primers for TCR Vbeta segments and 13 reverse primers for TCR Jbeta segments was used. The CDR3 region of rearranged TCR beta genes was amplified from genomic DNA by a multiplex PCR assay. On the Illumina HiSeq System, the amplified TCR beta libraries were sequenced as 87-base-pair reads. The paper's processing steps were these. A later analysis counted approximately 74 million unique TCR beta chains across the roughly 700 repertoires, and around 12 million of these chains were shared by at least two donors. Raw reads were error-corrected and collapsed into unique sequences by a nearest-neighbor algorithm in which closely related sequences were merged to remove PCR and sequencing errors. CDR3 sequences were aligned to IMGT reference sequences to assign V, D and J gene segments. For a sequence to be retained, a match of at least six nucleotides to both a V gene segment and a J gene segment was required. A rearrangement was called productive if the CDR3 had no stop codons and remained in frame with V and J, and every other rearrangement was called non-productive. CDR3 was defined according to IMGT convention as the region running from the second conserved V-encoded cysteine to the conserved J-encoded phenylalanine. Sequences without an unambiguous match to a single V gene segment were excluded from the earlier analysis of 450 to 750 of the donors. In an earlier analysis of 587 of the donors, V segments were called functional above 56.7% productive rearrangements and were called segregating when the between-donor standard deviation exceeded 5%. A statistical classification framework was developed to diagnose cytomegalovirus status using the catalog of TCR beta chain sequences. V and J gene assignment, in a later analysis, came from comparing TCR nucleotide sequences with IMGT/GENE-DB human TR gene sequences. The TCRdist pipeline was used in a later analysis to assign CDR3 sequences and most-parsimonious VDJ recombination scenarios. In a later analysis, each TCR beta chain was defined by its CDR3 amino acid sequence together with its V-gene family, and reads lacking a unique V-gene family were excluded. A later analysis removed 592 highly shared, low-generation-probability nucleotide sequences to deal with suspected cross-contamination and a sequencing artifact. A later analysis calculated a clonal expansion index for each public chain from normalized within-repertoire ranks of inferred template counts. Generation probabilities in a later analysis came from a VDJ recombination model fitted to out-of-frame rearrangements, and those results were checked against IGoR. Hypergeometric tests were used in a later analysis to score TCR-TCR, TCR-HLA and TCR-CMV co-occurrence, with a repertoire-size bias correction applied to the TCR pairs. To estimate false discovery rates, a later analysis permuted the HLA or CMV assignments 20 times. In a later analysis, co-occurring TCRs were grouped using DBSCAN, and TCRdist sequence similarity was added for clustering within HLA-allele-positive subsets. Co-occurrence clustering excluded repertoires with fewer than 30,000 or more than 120,000 public chains, plus five with anomalous nucleotide sharing. TCRdb took over this immuneACCESS table, retaining in-frame rearrangements with V and J assigned. Such tables are incomplete; in checked studies, under half of the missing clones stem from an unresolved V gene, and the remainder is unexplained. The DNA was the basis for D and trimming; V, J and clone size are from that table. The sample table shows approximately 210,000 clones, and approximately 87% are seen once. The ten largest account for 1.3% of the sample.

The germline V gene supplies CDR1 SGHTA and CDR2 FQGNSA. The CDR3 has 15 amino acids, counting the end cysteine and phenylalanine. The retained sequence is limited to the CDR3, 45 bases, with the frame set at the first base. Relative to germline, V is 1 base shorter and J is 1 base shorter, with 8 bases between their ends. What the authors observed across the whole study: Most TCR sequences were observed very rarely across donors, whereas some public TCRs were present in many individuals. The cohort was sequenced for TCR beta chains only, and without alpha or paired-chain data the features that could be detected were limited. HLA typing was unavailable for some donors at each locus, so association tests used only the typed subset. In a later analysis, most CMV-associated TCR beta chains were found to appear HLA-restricted, with HLA associations seemingly driven largely by CMV exposure. Presence/absence analyses assumed roughly uniform sequencing depth across donors, an assumption that may not hold. A later genetic analysis associated a missense DCLRE1C variant with V-gene and J-gene trimming of TCR beta chains, and an independent cohort replicated the association. The sequencing pipeline was judged likely to have produced a cluster of highly shared sequence variants as a technical artifact. It was suggested by the authors that the approach could potentially be generalized to other disease states and immunological phenotypes. When HLA alleles, especially DR and DQ, strongly co-occurred, TCR associations were difficult to assign to individual alleles. A total of fewer than 200 TCR beta chains were listed by the study as associated with cytomegalovirus. In vitro tests confirmed that a few of the cytomegalovirus-associated TCR beta chains recognize cytomegalovirus antigens. A further reported finding was that TCR beta sequences accurately predicted the HLA-A and HLA-B alleles for most subjects in the first cohort. An earlier analysis of approximately 600 of the donors showed that most TCR beta V segments appeared in productive rearrangements either about 87% or about 30% of the time, which broadly matched IMGT annotations. Specific HLA alleles were associated with 15,000 to 20,000 TCR beta sequences at a false discovery rate of 0.05 in a later analysis. In a later analysis, TCR association rates were found to vary across HLA loci, with the most associated TCRs seen for DRB1 alleles and the fewest for HLA-C alleles. Compared with the roughly 720-donor mean, donors in an Asian-associated ancestry cluster had fewer N-insertions in productive TCRs, according to a later genetic analysis. Because counts were too low, roughly 17 rarely observed V segments, including chromosome 9 orphons, were left out of the earlier analysis of several hundred of the donors. Compared with equally common non-associated chains, HLA-associated TCR beta chains in a later analysis were more clonally expanded and had lower generation probabilities. The only immune exposure information available for the cohort was CMV serostatus. Linkage disequilibrium might explain the correlated functional status among segregating V segments, but an unknown experimental factor could not be excluded. In both the original and validation cohorts, the classifier was reported to diagnose cytomegalovirus status with high specificity and sensitivity. According to a later analysis, parvovirus B19, influenza, CMV and Epstein-Barr virus appeared linked to several top co-occurrence clusters. The 87-base-pair reads could not distinguish some IMGT-functional V segments, including TRBV6-2 and TRBV6-3, so those segments were excluded.

Input material: PBMCs. This clonotype was obtained from a man aged 25 to 40 in good health and CMV-seronegative. The chain is assembled from TRBV7-2 and TRBJ1-3; the D segment cannot be called with confidence. The nucleotide sequence is TGTGCCAGCAGCTTAGGATCCGGTTCTGGAAACACCATATATTTT. Its translation reads: CASSLGSGSGNTIYF.